Below, 26 T cell receptor beta chains from the same sample are listed, as sequenced in a study of T cell responses to AZD1222 COVID-19 vaccine. Sequenced by immunoSEQ multiplex PCR; TCRdb stores in-frame clones only, minus some. The table records over 60,000 clones, more than 75% of them present only once. The sample consisted of peripheral blood, taken 28 days after the second dose of the MenACWY control vaccine. All receptors come from an adult who received the MenACWY meningococcal vaccine as a control.

V and J are TRBV7-2 and TRBJ1-5; D remains ambiguous. The CDR3 extends over 15 amino acids. Germline V lookup: CDR1 SGHTA, CDR2 FQGNSA. Trimming stripped 1 base from V and 5 bases from J, with 12 bases between. CDR3 sequence: CASSLVPGSHQPQHF. CDR3 DNA sequence: TGTGCCAGCAGCTTAGTACCGGGGAGCCATCAGCCCCAGCATTTT.

The rearrangement uses TRBV28 and TRBJ1-2; no clear D. V lost 11 bases, J lost 3 bases, and 13 bases lay in between. Per the germline V gene, CDR1 is MDHEN and CDR2 is SYDVKM. There are 12 residues in the CDR3. CDR3 coding DNA: TGTGCCGCCTCACTGACCCACTATGGCTACACCTTC. Amino acids: CAASLTHYGYTF.

J is TRBJ1-5 and V is TRBV28; TRBD1 matches at 7 bases. Trimming removed 6 bases from V and 3 bases from J; junction bases left unmatched: 8. Per the germline V gene, CDR1 is MDHEN and CDR2 is SYDVKM. The CDR3 consists of 15 residues. CDR3 amino acids: CASSQRQGHNQPQHF. DNA of the CDR3: TGTGCCAGCAGCCAGCGACAGGGCCACAATCAGCCCCAGCATTTT.

The chain carries TRBV13 and TRBJ2-2; D gene ambiguous. The germline V and J ends were trimmed by 0 bases and 4 bases, with 6 bases remaining between them. Germline CDR1 is PRHDT and CDR2 is FYEKMQ (reference sequence). The CDR3 contains 14 residues. CDR3 DNA sequence: TGTGCCAGCAGCTTAGGAATATCCACCGGGGAGCTGTTTTTT. This codes for CASSLGISTGELFF.

In this sample, this clone turned up a few times. This chain joins TRBV28 and TRBJ2-7; D is undetermined. CDR1 MDHEN and CDR2 SYDVKM come from the germline V gene. V shed 1 base and J shed 2 bases, with 6 bases lying between them. The CDR3 runs to 13 residues. CDR3 bases: TGTGCCAGCAGTTTATTCGGTCCCTACGAGCAGTACTTC. It codes for CASSLFGPYEQYF.

V is TRBV5-4 and J is TRBJ2-3, with TRBD2 identical over 8 bases. The CDR3 is 14 residues long. The germline gives CDR1 SGHNT, CDR2 YYREEE (reference sequence). V gave up 6 bases and J gave up 4 bases; unmatched junction bases: 7. The DNA for the CDR3 is TGTGCCAGCACCCGCCCGGGGGGGGCAGATACGCAGTATTTT. Protein product: CASTRPGGADTQYF.

V and J are TRBV6-6 and TRBJ2-1; D is perhaps TRBD1 (5 bases). The CDR3 runs 15 residues. Trimming removed 5 bases from V and 7 bases from J, with 18 bases in between. Germline lookup yields CDR1 MNHNY and CDR2 SVGAGI (reference sequence). The CDR3 DNA is TGTGCCAGCAGTCCCCCCTCTAGGGGTGGGAATGAGCAGTTCTTC. Protein product: CASSPPSRGGNEQFF.

The V gene is TRBV28, the J gene TRBJ2-7; D possibly corresponds to TRBD1 (5 bases). The CDR3 is 14 residues long. Germline CDR1 is MDHEN and CDR2 is SYDVKM. V was trimmed by 2 bases and J by 2 bases, leaving 10 bases between them. The CDR3 nucleotides are TGTGCCAGCAGTTTAAGGGGATACCCCTACGAGCAGTACTTC. Its translation: CASSLRGYPYEQYF.

As to this clone: At one end the junction does not follow the germline gene, possibly because of a read error. J is TRBJ1-2 and V is TRBV30; 8 bases agree with TRBD1. The CDR3 has 13 residues. Per the germline V gene, CDR1 is GTSNPN and CDR2 is SVGIG (reference sequence). The CDR3 loop reads CAWSVRRTGRDAF. The CDR3 DNA sequence: TGTGCCTGGAGTGTACGACGGACAGGGCGAGACGCCTTC.

The chain employs TRBV7-2 and TRBJ2-2; D may be TRBD1 or TRBD2 (5 bases each). The CDR3 totals 16 residues. The germline gives CDR1 SGHTA, CDR2 FQGNSA. V lost 5 bases, J lost 3 bases, and 16 bases lay in between. The CDR3 loop is CASSPPGTRDTGELFF. The DNA of the CDR3 is TGTGCCAGCAGCCCGCCCGGGACCCGAGACACCGGGGAGCTGTTTTTT.

The gene calls are TRBV28 and TRBJ1-1; TRBD1 might be the D (5 bases). Looked up from germline, CDR1 is MDHEN and CDR2 is SYDVKM. CDR3 length: 12 residues. Between the trimmed V and J ends, which lost 3 bases and 8 bases, there was a span of 10 bases. The CDR3 sequence: CASSLAGLEAFF. The CDR3 DNA follows: TGTGCCAGCAGTTTGGCGGGGCTAGAAGCTTTCTTT.

The chain is built from TRBV9 and TRBJ2-5; weak D call: TRBD2 (7 bases). Germline V lookup: CDR1 SGDLS, CDR2 YYNGEE. The CDR3 extends over 15 amino acids. Trimming took off 1 base at V and 5 bases at J, with 15 bases between the two ends. This chain's CDR3 is CASSVFGGPAETQYF. The DNA of the CDR3 is TGTGCCAGCAGCGTATTCGGGGGGCCTGCGGAGACCCAGTACTTC.

J is TRBJ2-7 and V is TRBV3-1 (or the pseudogene TRBV3-2), with 10 bases fitting TRBD2. From germline, CDR1 is LGHDT and CDR2 YNNKEL (reference sequence). The CDR3 consists of 14 residues. The ends lost 4 bases at V and 3 bases at J; junction bases unmatched: 3. The CDR3 reads CASSLRLAGYEQYF. In DNA form, the CDR3 reads TGTGCCAGCAGCCTCAGACTAGCGGGCTACGAGCAGTACTTC.

The gene calls are TRBV3-1 (or the pseudogene TRBV3-2) and TRBJ2-1, with 11 bases lining up with TRBD2. This CDR3 has 15 amino acids. With V trimmed by 5 bases and J by 4 bases, 4 bases remained unmatched. Germline CDR1 is LGHDT and CDR2 is YNNKEL (reference sequence). The CDR3 DNA follows: TGTGCCAGCAGCTTCGGGACTAGCGGTTACAATGAGCAGTTCTTC. Protein product: CASSFGTSGYNEQFF.

The chain couples TRBV6-5 to TRBJ1-6; 7 bases fit TRBD1. The CDR3 has 14 residues. Germline V gene lookup returns CDR1 MNHEY and CDR2 SVGAGI. V shed 7 bases, J shed 3 bases, and the junction held 3 bases outside the gene matches. CDR3 nucleotide sequence: TGTGCCAGCAACTCAGGGGGCTATAATTCACCCCTCCACTTT. This sequence encodes CASNSGGYNSPLHF.

As DNA, the CDR3 is TGTGCCAGCAAACAAGGTGTCAATCAGCCCCAGCATTTT. This encodes CASKQGVNQPQHF. V is TRBV6-5 and J is TRBJ1-5; D is undetermined. The germline V and J ends were trimmed by 7 bases and 3 bases, with 10 bases remaining between them. This CDR3 is 13 amino acids long. CDR1 and CDR2 from the germline V gene are MNHEY and SVGAGI.

This clone was observed once. This chain uses TRBV7-2 with TRBJ2-1; a weak D match, TRBD1 (5 bases). CDR1 is SGHTA, CDR2 FQGNSA, per germline. There are 15 residues in the CDR3. Trimming left V 4 bases short and J 2 bases short, with 12 bases between. The CDR3 is CASSSPGHPYNEQFF. The CDR3 nucleotides read TGTGCCAGCAGCTCTCCAGGGCACCCCTACAATGAGCAGTTCTTC.

This chain connects TRBV5-8 to TRBJ2-5; D not resolved. Germline V gives CDR1 SGHTS, CDR2 YDEGEE. With 0 bases removed from V and 2 bases from J, the gap between germline ends came to 11 bases. The length of the CDR3 is 15 residues. CDR3 protein: CASSLVHRSQETQYF. As DNA, the CDR3 is TGTGCCAGCAGCTTGGTCCACAGATCACAAGAGACCCAGTACTTC.

Comment on this clone: At one end the junction does not follow the germline gene, possibly because of a read error. The rearrangement links TRBV2 to TRBJ2-7; 7 positions match TRBD1. The germline CDR1 and CDR2 sequences are SNHLY and FYNNEI. This CDR3 comprises 14 residues. This CDR3 reads CASSEVGTVSVLHF. Here the CDR3 DNA reads TGTGCCAGCAGTGAAGTAGGGACAGTTTCCGTACTCCACTTC.

This chain uses TRBV28 with TRBJ2-7; D might be TRBD1 (5 bases). CDR1 MDHEN and CDR2 SYDVKM come from the germline V gene. This CDR3 is 12 amino acids long. The V gene lost 4 bases and the J gene lost 1 base, with 5 bases spanning the gap. CDR3 region: CASSSGSYEQYF. The CDR3 DNA follows: TGTGCCAGCAGTTCAGGGTCCTACGAGCAGTACTTC.

V gene TRBV6-5 combines with J gene TRBJ2-1; D perhaps matches TRBD2 (6 bases). The CDR3 covers 16 residues. Trimming removed 2 bases at V and 10 bases at J, with 21 bases between. CDR1 is MNHEY, CDR2 SVGAGI, per germline. This CDR3 reads CASSYESDAWRGEQFF. In DNA form, the CDR3 reads TGTGCCAGCAGTTACGAGTCCGATGCGTGGCGGGGCGAGCAGTTCTTC.

The V call is TRBV5-1, the J call TRBJ2-3; tentative D call: TRBD1 (5 bases). Trimming removed 2 bases at V and 2 bases at J, with 9 bases between. Looked up from germline, CDR1 is SGHRS and CDR2 is YFSETQ. This CDR3 is built from 14 residues. CDR3 in DNA: TGCGCCAGCAGCTTTCAGGGCTACACAGATACGCAGTATTTT. Translating it yields CASSFQGYTDTQYF.

This rearrangement joins TRBV5-1 to TRBJ2-7, with unresolved D. Germline V gene data show CDR1 as SGHRS and CDR2 as YFSETQ. The CDR3 is 12 amino acids. The V gene lost 7 bases and the J gene lost 4 bases, with 12 bases spanning the gap. The CDR3 DNA follows: TGCGCCAGCCGGGCCTGGGGTTACGAGCAGTACTTC. Encoded protein: CASRAWGYEQYF. The variable domain in full, completed from reference TRBV5-1 and TRBJ2-7, reads KAGVTQTPRYLIKTRGQQVTLSCSPISGHRSVSWYQQTPGQGLQFLFEYFSETQRNKGNFPGRFSGRQFSNSRSEMNVSTLELGDSALYLCASRAWGYEQYFGPGTRLTVT.

The CDR3: CASSSSTGTPGNTQYF. In DNA, the CDR3 is TGCGCCAGCAGCTCCTCTACCGGGACGCCGGGAAATACGCAGTATTTT. V and J are TRBV5-1 and TRBJ2-3, with D tentatively TRBD1 or TRBD2 (5 bases each). CDR3 size: 16 residues. Germline CDR1 reads SGHRS; CDR2 reads YFSETQ. V lost 3 bases, J lost 7 bases, and 21 bases lay in between. The full variable domain, rest sourced from reference TRBV5-1 and TRBJ2-3, is KAGVTQTPRYLIKTRGQQVTLSCSPISGHRSVSWYQQTPGQGLQFLFEYFSETQRNKGNFPGRFSGRQFSNSRSEMNVSTLELGDSALYLCASSSSTGTPGNTQYFGPGTRLTVL.

J is TRBJ2-1 and V is TRBV5-4; 7 positions agree with TRBD1. Germline V gene sequence: CDR1 SGHNT, CDR2 YYREEE (reference sequence). V was clipped by 1 base and J by 6 bases; unmatched bases: 1. This CDR3 region has 13 residues. Here the CDR3 reads CASSLRQGNEQFF. Written as DNA, the CDR3 is TGTGCCAGCAGCTTGCGACAGGGCAATGAGCAGTTCTTC.

This chain joins TRBV19 and TRBJ1-3; D is possibly TRBD1 (6 bases). This CDR3 region has 13 residues. Trimming cost V 5 bases and J 4 bases, with 9 bases left between them. Germline V gives CDR1 LNHDA, CDR2 SQIVND (reference sequence). The CDR3 bases are TGTGCCAGTAGTCCAGGGGACGGAAACACCATATATTTT. This encodes CASSPGDGNTIYF. The variable domain in full, completed from reference TRBV19 and TRBJ1-3, reads DGGITQSPKYLFRKEGQNVTLSCEQNLNHDAMYWYRQDPGQGLRLIYYSQIVNDFQKGDIAEGYSVSREKKESFPLTVTSAQKNPTAFYLCASSPGDGNTIYFGEGSWLTVV.